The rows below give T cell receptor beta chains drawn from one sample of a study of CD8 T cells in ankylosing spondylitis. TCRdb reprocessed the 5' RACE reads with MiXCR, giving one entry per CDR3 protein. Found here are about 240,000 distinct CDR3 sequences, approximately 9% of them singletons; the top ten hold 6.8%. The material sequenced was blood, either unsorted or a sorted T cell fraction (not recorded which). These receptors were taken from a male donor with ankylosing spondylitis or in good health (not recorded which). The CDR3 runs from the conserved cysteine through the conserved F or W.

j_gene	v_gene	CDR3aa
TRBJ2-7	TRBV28	CASSTRRQGKTYEQYF
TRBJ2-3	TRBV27	CASSYPGAFQDTQYF
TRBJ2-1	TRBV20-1	CSARDQFGNEQFF
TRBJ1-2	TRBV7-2	CASSPLAGDYGYTF
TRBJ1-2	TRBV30	CAWSVQGVPHGYTF
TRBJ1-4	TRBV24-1	CATSDWTSKLFF
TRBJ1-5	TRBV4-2	CASSQGLQGVNGQPQHF
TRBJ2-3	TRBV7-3	CASSPGGEVDTQYF
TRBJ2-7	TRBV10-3	CAISPGQGAGEQYF
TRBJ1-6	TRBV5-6	CASSGTDSPLHF
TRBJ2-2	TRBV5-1	CASSPNRQGSNTGELFF
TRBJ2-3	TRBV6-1	CASTSGKKTDTQYF
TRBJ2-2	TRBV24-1	CATARGIGELFF
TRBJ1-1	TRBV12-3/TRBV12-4	CASRADRSVTEAFF
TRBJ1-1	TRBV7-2	CASSPTGGINTEAFF
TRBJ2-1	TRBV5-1	CASSLRGSYNEQFF
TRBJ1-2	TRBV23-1	CASISTTGCYGYTF